Below, 3 T cell receptor beta chains from the same sample are listed, as sequenced in a study of Ad26.COV2.S vaccination and SARS-CoV-2 variants. Indicated treatment: around 19 received Ad26.COV2.S at low or high dose, single or two shots; roughly 5 received placebo; per-sample allocation not given. After the first vaccine or placebo injection, samples were drawn on day 63. TCRdb's table, derived via immunoSEQ multiplex PCR, lists solely in-frame clones and lacks some. The sample holds about 680,000 clones, 89% seen once. The sample consisted of peripheral blood, taken in a trial of Ad26.COV2.S vaccine versus placebo. These receptors all stem from a person between 18 and 65 years old who received the Ad26.COV2.S COVID-19 vaccine or a placebo.

The chain combines TRBV10-2 with TRBJ1-2; D unclear. The V gene lost 6 bases and the J gene lost 8 bases, with 7 bases spanning the gap. Germline V lookup: CDR1 WSHSY, CDR2 SAAADI. This CDR3 is built from 10 residues. CDR3 nucleotides: TGCGCCAGCAGGGGCAACGGCTACACCTTC. It codes for CASRGNGYTF.

Remarks on this clone: Germline is not matched at one junction end, which may reflect a read error. The rearrangement uses TRBV10-3 and TRBJ2-2; no reliable D call. Germline V gives CDR1 ENHRY, CDR2 SYGVKD. The CDR3 has 16 residues. Written as DNA, the CDR3 is TGTGCCATCCGTGAAACCCAACCTCTGAACACCGGGGAGCTGTTTTTT. Residues: CAIRETQPLNTGELFF.

The V gene is TRBV6-5, the J gene TRBJ2-1; TRBD2 agrees at 8 bases. This CDR3 spans 12 amino acids. V trimming: 8 bases; J trimming: 8 bases; junction bases outside the gene matches: 5. Germline V gene data show CDR1 as MNHEY and CDR2 as SVGAGI. The CDR3 is CASSRGGDEQFF. Here the CDR3 DNA reads TGTGCCAGCTCCCGGGGGGGGGATGAGCAGTTCTTC.